The clone carrying this T cell receptor (beta chain) has just a few counts. The sample is drawn from a study of human T cells and chemical hapten exposure. Per the study methods: Approximately 100,000 TCRs per sample was the median, with a range of roughly 20,000 to 750,000. TCRdb redid the calling of the RACE reads with MiXCR, one entry per CDR3 protein. These V and J calls rely on TCRdb rather than the paper's analysis. Of 140,000 or so distinct CDR3 sequences in the sample, 10% to 15% were seen once. Described time point: patch test 2, 6 weeks after DPC sensitization. Indicated treatment: therapeutic diphenylcyclopropenone sensitization with weekly scalp DPC. This CDR3 region has 15 residues. Trimming removed 0 bases at V and 0 bases at J, with 7 bases between. CDR1 is SGHNT, CDR2 YYREEE, per germline (reference sequence).

This clonotype originated in a woman in her fifties or sixties with alopecia areata. Some clones in this sample may be carry-over from other donors' samples. The chain carries TRBV5-4 and TRBJ1-3; D is possibly TRBD1 (5 bases). Source: whole blood, taken in connection with sensitization to the hapten diphenylcyclopropenone (DPC). CDR3 amino acids: CASSLGGGSGNTIYF. As DNA, the CDR3 is TGTGCCAGCAGCTTGGGCGGGGGCTCTGGAAACACCATATATTTT.